One sample yielded the 26 T cell receptor beta chains listed below, sequenced in a study of blood T cell repertoires in COVID-19. The data were produced by immunoSEQ multiplex PCR, yet TCRdb's version contains in-frame clones alone and is incomplete. Of about 53,000 clones listed, roughly 82% are singletons. The material sequenced was peripheral blood. The receptors here all came from a woman aged 55-69 years with acute or convalescent COVID-19.

J is TRBJ1-5 and V is TRBV27; 10 bases fit TRBD1. The CDR3 runs 14 residues. Germline lookup yields CDR1 MNHEY and CDR2 SMNVEV (reference sequence). V shed 6 bases, J shed 7 bases, and the junction held 6 bases outside the gene matches. CDR3 nucleotide sequence: TGTGCCAGCAGCTACGGACAGGGGGGACAGCCCCAGCATTTT. It encodes CASSYGQGGQPQHF.

The chain uses TRBV19 and TRBJ1-5; no definite D call. Germline V gene lookup returns CDR1 LNHDA and CDR2 SQIVND (reference sequence). The V end lost 6 bases, the J end lost 7 bases, and 22 bases lay between the germline ends. This CDR3 is 16 amino acids long. Here the CDR3 DNA reads TGTGCCAGTAGCCCTCCTCTAAAGATCCGCCACCAGCCCCAGCATTTT. The encoded protein is CASSPPLKIRHQPQHF.

J is TRBJ1-2 and V is TRBV2; 7 bases fit TRBD1. Germline V lookup: CDR1 SNHLY, CDR2 FYNNEI. The length of the CDR3 is 15 residues. J lost 0 bases, V lost 9 bases, and 10 bases had no gene match. The CDR3 DNA reads as TGTGCCAGGTACGTTTGGGGACAGACTAACTATGGCTACACCTTC. Its protein is CARYVWGQTNYGYTF. The full variable domain, rest sourced from reference TRBV2 and TRBJ1-2, is EPEVTQTPSHQVTQMGQEVILRCVPISNHLYFYWYRQILGQKVEFLVSFYNNEISEKSEIFDDQFSVERPDGSNFTLKIRSTKLEDSAMYFCARYVWGQTNYGYTFGSGTRLTVV.

The chain combines TRBV3-1 (or the pseudogene TRBV3-2) with TRBJ1-2; the D is unclear. The CDR3 totals 12 residues. Germline assignment: CDR1 LGHDT and CDR2 YNNKEL (reference sequence). CDR3 bases: TGTGCTTCGAGAGTTACTAACTATGGCTACACCTTC. It encodes CASRVTNYGYTF.

The chain links TRBV7-3 to TRBJ2-2; TRBD1 might be the D (6 bases). This CDR3 has 14 amino acids. CDR1 SGHTA and CDR2 FQGTGA come from the germline V gene. The V and J ends lost 4 bases and 2 bases respectively, with 8 bases between them. The CDR3 nucleotides are TGTGCCAGCAGCTGGACAGCCAACACCGGGGAGCTGTTTTTT. Protein: CASSWTANTGELFF.

Only a few counts were recorded for this clone. This chain connects TRBV18 to TRBJ1-2; D remains ambiguous. V was cut by 6 bases and J by 1 base, with 12 bases left in between. This CDR3 has 14 amino acids. Germline V gene sequence: CDR1 KGHSH, CDR2 LQKENI. CDR3 bases: TGTGCCAGCTCGGGTGGACTTTTTAACTATGGCTACACCTTC. Its translation is CASSGGLFNYGYTF.

This chain uses TRBV30 with TRBJ1-2; TRBD1 aligns across 9 bases. V lost 7 bases, J lost 1 base, and 13 bases stayed unmatched. Germline CDR1 reads GTSNPN; CDR2 reads SVGIG (reference sequence). The CDR3 covers 16 residues. Here the CDR3 DNA reads TGTGCCTTCTCAAGGGACAGGGCGAGGGGTAACTATGGCTACACCTTC. Encoded protein: CAFSRDRARGNYGYTF.

The V call is TRBV20-1, the J call TRBJ1-6; no clear D. The V and J ends lost 3 bases and 10 bases respectively, with 7 bases between them. Per germline, CDR1 DFQATT and CDR2 SNEGSKA (reference sequence). This CDR3 has 11 amino acids. The CDR3, as DNA: TGCAGTGCTAGCAACGGGTCACCCCTCCACTTT. This encodes CSASNGSPLHF.

As regards this clone: Without the conserved terminal phenylalanine or tryptophan, this CDR3 likely stems from a read error. Because the CDR3's place on the DNA is in doubt, the DNA is left out and the CDR3 is given as listed by TCRdb. J is TRBJ1-1 and V is TRBV28; no DNA check was done on the table's D call, TRBD1. The CDR3 contains 12 residues when both ends are counted. The germline CDR1 and CDR2 sequences are MDHEN and SYDVKM. The CDR3: CASSGDSQLWVC.

V gene TRBV14 combines with J gene TRBJ2-3; maybe TRBD2 (6 bases). Trimming left V 3 bases short and J 12 bases short, with 16 bases between. This CDR3 has 13 amino acids. CDR1 SGHDN and CDR2 FVKESK come from the germline V gene. The CDR3 protein is CASSQFLRESQYF. The CDR3 DNA follows: TGTGCCAGCAGCCAGTTCCTTCGGGAGTCACAGTATTTT. Variable domain in full (rest from reference TRBV14 and TRBJ2-3): EAGVTQFPSHSVIEKGQTVTLRCDPISGHDNLYWYRRVMGKEIKFLLHFVKESKQDESGMPNNRFLAERTGGTYSTLKVQPAELEDSGVYFCASSQFLRESQYFGPGTRLTVL.

The chain links TRBV28 to TRBJ1-1; 10 bases match TRBD1. V dropped 6 bases and J dropped 12; count of bases not matched to a gene: 16. The CDR3 has 15 amino acids. The germline CDR1 and CDR2 sequences are MDHEN and SYDVKM. This CDR3 is CASSQPTGGFAWSFF. The CDR3 nucleotides read TGTGCCAGCAGCCAGCCGACAGGGGGCTTCGCTTGGTCTTTCTTT.

This sequence joins TRBV10-3 and TRBJ2-1, with TRBD2 as a possible D gene (6 bases). Germline V gives CDR1 ENHRY, CDR2 SYGVKD. With 4 bases removed from V and 9 bases from J, the gap between germline ends came to 22 bases. The CDR3 has 16 amino acids. CDR3 nucleotide sequence: TGTGCCATCAGTGGGGTGGTCCTCGGGGGAAGGAGTGAGCAGTTCTTC. As protein: CAISGVVLGGRSEQFF.

The gene calls are TRBV30 and TRBJ1-1, with 11 bases aligning to TRBD1. After removal of 3 bases from V and 4 bases from J, the junction contained 22 bases not matched to a gene. The CDR3 is made up of 20 amino acids. Germline values: CDR1 GTSNPN, CDR2 SVGIG (reference sequence). This chain's CDR3 is CAWSPNRKFRTGGWTTEAFF. DNA for the CDR3: TGTGCCTGGAGCCCCAACCGCAAATTCCGGACAGGGGGCTGGACCACTGAAGCTTTCTTT.

The gene calls are TRBV7-6 and TRBJ2-1, with a tentative D call TRBD2 (6 bases). CDR1 is SGHVS, CDR2 FNYEAQ, per germline. The CDR3 totals 18 residues. The V end lost 4 bases, the J end lost 1 base, and 20 bases lay between the germline ends. CDR3 coding DNA: TGTGCCAGCAGCTCCGGACTATCCCAACGGGGGTCCTACAATGAGCAGTTCTTC. Its translation is CASSSGLSQRGSYNEQFF.

This chain connects TRBV19 to TRBJ2-5; D may be TRBD2 (5 bases). Germline-derived CDR1 and CDR2 are LNHDA and SQIVND (reference sequence). With 5 bases removed from V and 1 base from J, the gap between germline ends came to 8 bases. There are 13 residues in the CDR3. The CDR3 loop reads CASSWAGQETQYF. The CDR3 DNA sequence: TGTGCCAGTAGTTGGGCGGGCCAAGAGACCCAGTACTTC.

This rearrangement joins TRBV19 to TRBJ2-3; 13 positions match TRBD2. The CDR3 is 18 amino acids. Losses at the gene ends were 6 bases for V and 4 bases for J; bases not matched to a gene: 13. Germline CDR1 and CDR2: LNHDA and SQIVND (reference sequence). Here the CDR3 DNA reads TGTGCCAGTAGGCCTGGACTAGCGGGGGCGATGAGGGCAGATACGCAGTATTTT. Amino acids: CASRPGLAGAMRADTQYF.

The J gene is TRBJ2-7, the V gene TRBV4-2; tentatively, D is TRBD1 (6 bases). The germline gives CDR1 LGHNA, CDR2 YNFKEQ. V lost 6 bases, J lost 5 bases, and 17 bases lay in between. CDR3 length equals 14 residues. CDR3 sequence (DNA): TGTGCCAGCAGACTACGGGACACATTGGACGAGCAGTACTTC. It is translated as CASRLRDTLDEQYF.

The table lists this clone with a count of one. The chain uses TRBV11-2 and TRBJ2-2; 11 bases are a match to TRBD2. The CDR3 covers 17 residues. The J segment lost 10 bases and the V segment lost 0 bases, leaving 10 bases of the junction unmatched. CDR1 is SGHAT, CDR2 FQNNGV, per germline. In nucleotides, the CDR3 is TGTGCCAGCAGCTTAGAGCTGGCTAGCGGGGGGACGCAGGAGCTGTTTTTT. Translated: CASSLELASGGTQELFF.

This clone was seen a single time. The chain carries TRBV7-6 and TRBJ1-2; TRBD1 agrees at 10 bases. Per germline, CDR1 SGHVS and CDR2 FNYEAQ. V gave up 0 bases and J gave up 7 bases; unmatched junction bases: 8. The CDR3 has 16 residues. The CDR3 nucleotides are TGTGCCAGCAGCTTAGCCCCGGGACAGGGGAAGGCTGGCTACACCTTC. This sequence encodes CASSLAPGQGKAGYTF.

The chain recombines TRBV29-1 with TRBJ2-6; D possibly corresponds to TRBD1 (5 bases). Germline-derived CDR1 and CDR2 are SQVTM and ANQGSEA. V was cut by 4 bases and J by 0 bases, with 10 bases left in between. The CDR3 runs 15 residues. The DNA of the CDR3 is TGCAGCGTTGTCCAGGGTTCCTCTGGGGCCAACGTCCTGACTTTC. It encodes CSVVQGSSGANVLTF.

The chain has TRBV7-2 and TRBJ1-5; a possible D gene is TRBD1 (6 bases). The CDR3 has 14 residues. With 4 bases removed from V and 6 bases from J, the gap between germline ends came to 13 bases. Per germline, CDR1 SGHTA and CDR2 FQGNSA. The CDR3 DNA follows: TGTGCCAGCAGCTCCGGACAGATACGTCAGCCCCAGCATTTT. Its translation is CASSSGQIRQPQHF.

This chain links TRBV10-3 with TRBJ2-4, with 7 bases identical to TRBD2. Germline V gives CDR1 ENHRY, CDR2 SYGVKD. The trim removed 4 bases at V and 7 bases at J, leaving 7 bases unmatched. CDR3 length: 14 residues. The CDR3 nucleotides are TGTGCCATCAGTGGGGGGGGAAGTTCGAACATTCAGTACTTC. It yields the protein CAISGGGSSNIQYF.

V gene TRBV19 combines with J gene TRBJ1-6; D call uncertain. Germline V gene lookup returns CDR1 LNHDA and CDR2 SQIVND (reference sequence). Between the trimmed V and J ends, which lost 8 bases and 4 bases, there was a span of 9 bases. The CDR3 consists of 13 residues. The CDR3 nucleotides read TGTGCCAGTCGAGTCGATTATAATTCACCCCTCCACTTT. As protein: CASRVDYNSPLHF. Variable domain in full (rest from reference TRBV19 and TRBJ1-6): DGGITQSPKYLFRKEGQNVTLSCEQNLNHDAMYWYRQDPGQGLRLIYYSQIVNDFQKGDIAEGYSVSREKKESFPLTVTSAQKNPTAFYLCASRVDYNSPLHFGNGTRLTVT.

The V and J genes are TRBV7-9 and TRBJ2-1; the D is unclear. The V end was cut by 0 bases, the J end by 4 bases, with 4 bases between. This CDR3 has 13 amino acids. Germline CDR1 reads SEHNR; CDR2 reads FQNEAQ (reference sequence). The chain's CDR3 is CASSLARYNEQFF. The CDR3 DNA reads as TGTGCCAGCAGCTTAGCCAGGTACAATGAGCAGTTCTTC.

The J gene is TRBJ2-1, the V gene TRBV4-1; 9 bases fit TRBD2. Germline values: CDR1 MGHRA, CDR2 YSYEKL. The CDR3 length is 18 residues. V lost 1 base, J lost 7 bases, and 14 bases stayed unmatched. In nucleotides, the CDR3 is TGCGCCAGCAGCCAAGGAGTGTTTGGCGGGAGGGCCAAAAATGAGCAGTTCTTC. Translated, it gives CASSQGVFGGRAKNEQFF.

V usage is TRBV6-5 and J usage is TRBJ2-7; TRBD1 matches 8 bases. V lost 6 bases, J lost 3 bases, and 4 bases stayed unmatched. Germline assignment: CDR1 MNHEY and CDR2 SVGAGI. The CDR3 spans 13 residues. The CDR3 spells CASRRTGYYEQYF. The CDR3 coding sequence is TGTGCCAGCAGGCGGACAGGGTACTACGAGCAGTACTTC.